This T cell receptor (beta chain) was identified during a study of T cell changes during pregnancy in multiple sclerosis. TCRdb's table, derived via immunoSEQ multiplex PCR, lists solely in-frame clones and lacks some. The data hold roughly 48,000 clones, with around 92% observed a single time. V shed 4 bases and J 3 bases; nucleotides not matched to a gene: 5. CDR1 is SGHNT and CDR2 is YYREEE in the germline V gene (reference sequence). The CDR3 covers 14 residues. This TCR was recovered from a female donor with multiple sclerosis, enrolled in a pregnancy study. V is TRBV5-4 and J is TRBJ2-3, with 7 bases aligning to TRBD1. Sequenced here: CD4+ T cells from peripheral blood mononuclear cells, sampled in the third trimester of pregnancy. The CDR3 sequence is CASSHHRGTDTQYF. The CDR3 DNA sequence: TGTGCCAGCAGCCATCACAGGGGTACAGATACGCAGTATTTT.